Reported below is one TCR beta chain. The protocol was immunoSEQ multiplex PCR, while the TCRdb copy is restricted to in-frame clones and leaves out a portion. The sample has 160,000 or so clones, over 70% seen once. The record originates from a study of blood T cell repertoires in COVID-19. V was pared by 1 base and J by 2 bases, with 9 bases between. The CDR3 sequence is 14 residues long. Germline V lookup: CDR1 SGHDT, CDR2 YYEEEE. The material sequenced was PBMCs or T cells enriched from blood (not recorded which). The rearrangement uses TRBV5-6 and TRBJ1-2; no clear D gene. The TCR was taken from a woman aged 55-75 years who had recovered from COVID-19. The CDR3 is CASSLRRMNYGYTF. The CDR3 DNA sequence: TGTGCCAGCAGCTTGAGGCGGATGAACTATGGCTACACCTTC.